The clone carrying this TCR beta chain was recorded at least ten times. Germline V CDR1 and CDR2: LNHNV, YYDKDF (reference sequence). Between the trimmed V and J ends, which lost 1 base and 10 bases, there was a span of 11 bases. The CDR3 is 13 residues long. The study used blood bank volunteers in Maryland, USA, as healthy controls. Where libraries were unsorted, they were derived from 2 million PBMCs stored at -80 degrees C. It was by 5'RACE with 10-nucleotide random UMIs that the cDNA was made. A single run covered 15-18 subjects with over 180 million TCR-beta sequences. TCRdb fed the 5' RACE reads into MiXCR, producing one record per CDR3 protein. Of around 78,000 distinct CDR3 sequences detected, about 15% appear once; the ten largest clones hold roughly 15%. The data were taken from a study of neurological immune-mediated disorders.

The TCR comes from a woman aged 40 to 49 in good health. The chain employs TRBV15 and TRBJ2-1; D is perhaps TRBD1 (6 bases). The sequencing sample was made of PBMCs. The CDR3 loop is CATSRAGHGEQFF. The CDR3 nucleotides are TGTGCCACCAGCAGAGCGGGACATGGGGAGCAGTTCTTC. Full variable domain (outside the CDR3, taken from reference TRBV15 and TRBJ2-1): DAMVIQNPRYQVTQFGKPVTLSCSQTLNHNVMYWYQQKSSQAPKLLFHYYDKDFNNEADTPDNFQSRRPNTSFCFLDIRSPGLGDTAMYLCATSRAGHGEQFFGPGTRLTVL.